This TCR beta chain was observed in a study of T cell responses to AZD1222 COVID-19 vaccine. Comment on this clone: Its target is unknown.

The V gene lost 2 bases and the J gene lost 6 bases, with 8 bases spanning the gap. Germline CDR1 reads LGHNA; CDR2 reads YSLEER. CDR3 length: 13 residues. Findings and limits, study-wide: Spike was spanned by vaccine-associated CD4 TCRs, which were dominant at 160-218 and 743-854. Clonal diversity may have been underestimated, and the donors were mostly white British, with more females than males. Recipients of two AZD1222 doses showed rising Spike-specific TCR breadth and depth. The number of AZD1222 recipients seropositive at baseline was only five to seven.

The assay was immunoSEQ multiplex PCR, and TCRdb's table has in-frame clones only and misses some. The sample comprises 150,000 to 200,000 clones, around 88% of which are singletons, and roughly 11% rests with the top ten. The sequencing here drew on peripheral blood, taken 28 days after the second AZD1222 dose. This receptor was taken from an adult who received the AZD1222 COVID-19 vaccine. The chain carries TRBV4-3 and TRBJ1-5; a weak D match, TRBD1 (5 bases). The CDR3 region has the DNA TGCGCCAGCAGCCAAAGGGGAGGTCAGCCCCAGCATTTT. Translated, it gives CASSQRGGQPQHF.